This TCR beta chain emerged from a study of chemoradiotherapy in HPV16-positive cancers. The V gene's germline CDR1 is SGHRS and CDR2 YFSETQ. The V and J ends lost 4 bases and 2 bases respectively, with 12 bases between them. The CDR3 is 14 residues long. The data were produced by immunoSEQ multiplex PCR, yet TCRdb's version contains in-frame clones alone and is incomplete. The repertoire holds more than 20,000 clones, with around nine tenths as singletons. This sequence was found in a human donor with HPV-associated anogenital cancer. V gene TRBV5-1 combines with J gene TRBJ2-5; possible D gene TRBD2, 5 bases. This sample comprised blood, obtained from a patient who underwent chemoradiotherapy. Here the CDR3 DNA reads TGCGCCAGCAGCGTGGACCCGGGGCAAGAGACCCAGTACTTC. Amino acids: CASSVDPGQETQYF.